This T cell receptor beta chain was sequenced in a study of T-cell reconstitution after alpha-beta-depleted transplantation in children. For TCRbeta, the library was prepared with unique molecular identifiers. MiXCR was run by TCRdb on the PCR reads, yielding one entry per CDR3 protein. The repertoire consists of 450,000 to 700,000 distinct CDR3 sequences, with over 20% occurring once and the leading ten covering approximately 39%. Overall study findings and caveats: At day 60, the high TCRbeta diversity found in some patients originated from recipient T cells and thymic progenitors that had survived. About two months after transplant, alpha-beta T cells reportedly came from several hundred expanded graft clones. Among T cells one year after transplant, newly produced cells accounted for most counts and diversity.

This clonotype turned up a few times. The antigen remains undetermined. This TCR came from a boy less than two years old with Wiskott-Aldrich syndrome, due to receive a stem cell transplant. This material consisted of PBMCs, taken before TCRalphabeta/CD19-depleted stem cell transplant.

DNA for the CDR3: TGCGCCAGCAGCTTGGGGGCGATGAAATACGAGCAGTACTTC. It is translated as CASSLGAMKYEQYF. The V gene is TRBV5-1, the J gene TRBJ2-7; no reliable D call. From germline, CDR1 is SGHRS and CDR2 YFSETQ. This CDR3 comprises 14 residues. Trimming took 0 bases from V and 4 from J, leaving 11 bases between them. Using reference TRBV5-1 and TRBJ2-7 for the parts outside the CDR3, the full variable domain is KAGVTQTPRYLIKTRGQQVTLSCSPISGHRSVSWYQQTPGQGLQFLFEYFSETQRNKGNFPGRFSGRQFSNSRSEMNVSTLELGDSALYLCASSLGAMKYEQYFGPGTRLTVT.